Listed below are T cell receptor beta chains from one sample, sequenced in a study of beta chain features in type 1 diabetes. The data were produced by immunoSEQ multiplex PCR, yet TCRdb's version contains in-frame clones alone and is incomplete. The table includes about 240,000 clones, over 11% detected once. The sample comprised naive CD4+ T cells from blood. These receptors were collected from a man younger than 45 with type 1 diabetes. Both conserved end residues are part of each CDR3. Fields, in order: CDR3 DNA, CDR3 protein, D gene, J gene, V gene, clone size. D genes are given only for firm matches. Clone size is not always given. Where it is, it says once, few, many or a class for expanded clones.

DNA: TGTGCCAGCTCACTCGGTTCAGGGCTGGAGACCCAGTACTTC; CDR3: CASSLGSGLETQYF; D: NA; J: TRBJ2-5; V: TRBV18; size: few
DNA: TGTGCCAGCAGTGGCCTAGCGGGGGGGCCGGATACGCAGTATTTT; CDR3: CASSGLAGGPDTQYF; D: TRBD2; J: TRBJ2-3; V: TRBV6-5; size: few
DNA: TGCGCCAGCAGCGCCGTTGGACAGTTGAACACTGAAGCTTTCTTT; CDR3: CASSAVGQLNTEAFF; D: NA; J: TRBJ1-1; V: TRBV5-1; size: NA
DNA: TGCGCCAGCAGGCCCATCGGACAGACTCAAGAGACCCAGTACTTC; CDR3: CASRPIGQTQETQYF; D: NA; J: TRBJ2-5; V: TRBV5-1; size: NA
DNA: TGTGCCAGCAGCTTAGCCTGGACAGGGTGGGACAATGAGCAGTTCTTC; CDR3: CASSLAWTGWDNEQFF; D: TRBD1; J: TRBJ2-1; V: TRBV7-9; size: few
DNA: TGTGCCAGTAGTCCAAGGGGGCAGGAGACCCAGTACTTC; CDR3: CASSPRGQETQYF; D: TRBD1; J: TRBJ2-5; V: TRBV19; size: NA
DNA: TGCGCCAGCAGCCGTATCTACGGCTTCCGGGACAGGCAATTGGGGGGTTCACCCCTCCACTTT; CDR3: CASSRIYGFRDRQLGGSPLHF; D: TRBD1; J: TRBJ1-6; V: TRBV4-1; size: NA
DNA: TGTGCCATCAGTGTGGGACTAGCTTCCAATGAGCAGTTCTTC; CDR3: CAISVGLASNEQFF; D: TRBD2; J: TRBJ2-1; V: TRBV10-3; size: NA
DNA: TGTGCCTGGAGCCCTCTGAGACACCGAAATTCACCCCTCCACTTT; CDR3: CAWSPLRHRNSPLHF; D: NA; J: TRBJ1-6; V: TRBV30; size: NA
DNA: TGTGCCAGCACCGTCAACCGGGACAGCTCCTACGAGCAGTACTTC; CDR3: CASTVNRDSSYEQYF; D: TRBD1; J: TRBJ2-7; V: TRBV7-2; size: few
DNA: TGTGCCAGCAGCAAAATTTGGCGGGACCCTTCTCGCGTTCAGTACTTC; CDR3: CASSKIWRDPSRVQYF; D: NA; J: TRBJ2-4; V: TRBV21-1; size: NA
DNA: TGTGCCAGCAGCAGCGGACTAGCGGGATACGAGCAGTACTTC; CDR3: CASSSGLAGYEQYF; D: TRBD2; J: TRBJ2-7; V: TRBV4-2; size: few
DNA: TGTGCCAGCAGCTCGGGACAGAGCTACAATGAGCAGTTCTTC; CDR3: CASSSGQSYNEQFF; D: TRBD1; J: TRBJ2-1; V: TRBV5-6; size: NA
DNA: TGTGCTAGTGGTTTGGCAGGCTACCAAGAGACCCAGTACTTC; CDR3: CASGLAGYQETQYF; D: NA; J: TRBJ2-5; V: TRBV12-5; size: NA
DNA: TGCGCCAACAGATCCGGGACTAGCGGCACAGATACGCAGTATTTT; CDR3: CANRSGTSGTDTQYF; D: TRBD2; J: TRBJ2-3; V: TRBV5-1; size: NA
DNA: TGTGCCATCCTACTATGGGAGACCCAGTACTTC; CDR3: CAILLWETQYF; D: NA; J: TRBJ2-5; V: TRBV7-9; size: NA
DNA: TGCGCCAGCAGCTTGGAGGCTAGAGGCGAGACCCAGTACTTC; CDR3: CASSLEARGETQYF; D: NA; J: TRBJ2-5; V: TRBV5-1; size: few
DNA: TGTGCCAGCAGTCCCAAAGTGCAGCGGGGGGCCGATGAGCAGTTCTTC; CDR3: CASSPKVQRGADEQFF; D: TRBD2; J: TRBJ2-1; V: TRBV4-2; size: NA
DNA: TGTGCCAGTAGTATTGAGGGCACCGGGGAGCTGTTTTTT; CDR3: CASSIEGTGELFF; D: NA; J: TRBJ2-2; V: TRBV19; size: NA
DNA: TGCGCCAGCACCCCCGGTGGGGGGGACTACAATGAGCAGTTCTTC; CDR3: CASTPGGGDYNEQFF; D: TRBD2; J: TRBJ2-1; V: TRBV5-1; size: few
DNA: TGTGCCAGCAGCTTAGTTCAGGGTTATTCACCCCTCCACTTT; CDR3: CASSLVQGYSPLHF; D: NA; J: TRBJ1-6; V: TRBV7-8; size: NA
DNA: TGTGCCAGTAGTACGGGACTAGCGGACTACGAGCAGTACTTC; CDR3: CASSTGLADYEQYF; D: TRBD2; J: TRBJ2-7; V: TRBV19; size: NA
DNA: TGTGCCTGCCCCGGGAGGGCCACTTTAACGACAGATACGCAGTATTTT; CDR3: CACPGRATLTTDTQYF; D: TRBD2; J: TRBJ2-3; V: TRBV30; size: few
DNA: TGTGCCAGCAGTTACGGCCCAGGGACAGGGGGCACTGAAGCTTTCTTT; CDR3: CASSYGPGTGGTEAFF; D: TRBD1; J: TRBJ1-1; V: TRBV6-5; size: few
DNA: TGTGCCAGCAGCCTAAGCGGGGCGCTGTCCTACAATGAGCAGTTCTTC; CDR3: CASSLSGALSYNEQFF; D: TRBD2; J: TRBJ2-1; V: TRBV11-2; size: few
DNA: TGTGCCAGCAGCCAGGGGACTAAGAAAGAGACCCAGTACTTC; CDR3: CASSQGTKKETQYF; D: NA; J: TRBJ2-5; V: TRBV5-8; size: few
DNA: TGTGCCAGCAGCTTAGGAAGAGAGAGGGCGGAGACCCAGTACTTC; CDR3: CASSLGRERAETQYF; D: NA; J: TRBJ2-5; V: TRBV11-3; size: NA
DNA: TGTGCCATCAGTGCTGATGGGACAGGGGTCGAGCAGTACTTC; CDR3: CAISADGTGVEQYF; D: TRBD1; J: TRBJ2-7; V: TRBV10-3; size: NA
DNA: TGTGCCAGCAGCTTAGGGGCCCCCACAGATACGCAGTATTTT; CDR3: CASSLGAPTDTQYF; D: NA; J: TRBJ2-3; V: TRBV7-9; size: few
DNA: TGTGCCAGCAGCGCTCTGGCCACCGGGGAGCTGTTTTTT; CDR3: CASSALATGELFF; D: NA; J: TRBJ2-2; V: TRBV7-8; size: NA
DNA: TGCGCCAGTGCCGGGACTAGTGGGGCAGATACGCAGTATTTT; CDR3: CASAGTSGADTQYF; D: TRBD2; J: TRBJ2-3; V: TRBV5-1; size: few
DNA: TGTGCCAGCTCACTGGCGGGAGAGTACAATGAGCAGTTCTTC; CDR3: CASSLAGEYNEQFF; D: TRBD2; J: TRBJ2-1; V: TRBV18; size: few
DNA: TGTGCCAGCAGCGCCCAAGGACAGGGGTTCCACGAGCAGTACTTC; CDR3: CASSAQGQGFHEQYF; D: TRBD1; J: TRBJ2-7; V: TRBV9; size: few
DNA: TGCGCCAGCAGCCCCCGGTTCGGCGGCACTGAAGCTTTCTTT; CDR3: CASSPRFGGTEAFF; D: NA; J: TRBJ1-1; V: TRBV5-1; size: NA
DNA: TGTGCCAGCAGCATCCGGACAGGGAAGAACTTCAGCTATGGCTACACCTTC; CDR3: CASSIRTGKNFSYGYTF; D: NA; J: TRBJ1-2; V: TRBV21-1; size: NA
DNA: TGTGCCATCAGTGAGCCCTCTACCGACTACGAGCAGTACTTC; CDR3: CAISEPSTDYEQYF; D: NA; J: TRBJ2-7; V: TRBV10-3; size: NA
DNA: TGTGCCAGCAGCGTAGACGGCTCTGGGGCCAACGTCCTGACTTTC; CDR3: CASSVDGSGANVLTF; D: NA; J: TRBJ2-6; V: TRBV9; size: NA
DNA: TGTGCCATCAGTCGGGAGAACACTGAAGCTTTCTTT; CDR3: CAISRENTEAFF; D: NA; J: TRBJ1-1; V: TRBV10-3; size: NA
DNA: TGTGCCAGCAGTGCTCTAGCCTCCTACAATGAGCAGTTCTTC; CDR3: CASSALASYNEQFF; D: NA; J: TRBJ2-1; V: TRBV6-4; size: few
DNA: TGTGCCAGCAGTTGGACTAGCGGGATAGTACCTAGCACAGATACGCAGTATTTT; CDR3: CASSWTSGIVPSTDTQYF; D: TRBD2; J: TRBJ2-3; V: TRBV11-2; size: few
DNA: TGCGCCAGCAGCTGGGACAGGGTGGACGAGACCCAGTACTTC; CDR3: CASSWDRVDETQYF; D: TRBD1; J: TRBJ2-5; V: TRBV5-1; size: few
DNA: TGTGCCAGCAGTGACTCGACGGACAGGGGGTGGTACGAGCAGTACTTC; CDR3: CASSDSTDRGWYEQYF; D: TRBD1; J: TRBJ2-7; V: TRBV6-4; size: few
DNA: TGTGCCAGCTCACCAACGACAGGTTCTGGGGCCAACGTCCTGACTTTC; CDR3: CASSPTTGSGANVLTF; D: NA; J: TRBJ2-6; V: TRBV18; size: NA
DNA: TGCGCCAGCAGCTCGGGAGGACAGGGGGGCTATGGCTACACCTTC; CDR3: CASSSGGQGGYGYTF; D: TRBD1; J: TRBJ1-2; V: TRBV5-1; size: few
DNA: TGCAGTGCTAGAGATAGAAATACGCAGTATTTT; CDR3: CSARDRNTQYF; D: NA; J: TRBJ2-3; V: TRBV20-1; size: NA
DNA: TGCAGCGTTGGAGGCCGGCTGGTGGGGACCCAGTACTTC; CDR3: CSVGGRLVGTQYF; D: NA; J: TRBJ2-5; V: TRBV29-1; size: few
DNA: TGTGCCAGCAGCGCCCTTCCGGGGAACACTGAAGCTTTCTTT; CDR3: CASSALPGNTEAFF; D: NA; J: TRBJ1-1; V: TRBV9; size: few
DNA: TGTGCCATCGGGACAGGTCAATTCACAGATACGCAGTATTTT; CDR3: CAIGTGQFTDTQYF; D: TRBD1; J: TRBJ2-3; V: TRBV6-1; size: few
DNA: TGCGCCAGCAGCTCCCTCCGGGACAGGGGGCCCAAGACTGAAGCTTTCTTT; CDR3: CASSSLRDRGPKTEAFF; D: TRBD1; J: TRBJ1-1; V: TRBV4-1; size: NA
DNA: TGCAGCGTTGCAGAGGGACAGGGGGTCTACGAGCAGTACTTC; CDR3: CSVAEGQGVYEQYF; D: TRBD1; J: TRBJ2-7; V: TRBV29-1; size: NA
DNA: TGTGCCAGCAGCTTTCGGACAGGGGGGGAGACCCAGTACTTC; CDR3: CASSFRTGGETQYF; D: TRBD1; J: TRBJ2-5; V: TRBV7-9; size: NA
DNA: TGTGCCAGCAGCGTAATGGAGACTAGCACAGATACGCAGTATTTT; CDR3: CASSVMETSTDTQYF; D: NA; J: TRBJ2-3; V: TRBV9; size: NA
DNA: TGTGCCTGGAGTGTAGGAGGGAACGATGAAAAACTGTTTTTT; CDR3: CAWSVGGNDEKLFF; D: NA; J: TRBJ1-4; V: TRBV30; size: few
DNA: TGTGCCAGCAGTTCCGGGACAGACTATGGCTACACCTTC; CDR3: CASSSGTDYGYTF; D: TRBD1; J: TRBJ1-2; V: TRBV6-4; size: NA
DNA: TGTGCCATCCGGACTAGCGGGGGGCCCTCCGAGCAGTACTTC; CDR3: CAIRTSGGPSEQYF; D: TRBD2; J: TRBJ2-7; V: TRBV10-3; size: few